These 27 T cell receptor beta chains came from one sample sequenced in a study of Ad26.COV2.S vaccination and SARS-CoV-2 variants. Sequencing used immunoSEQ multiplex PCR; TCRdb keeps in-frame clones, though not all of them. This sample has hundreds of thousands of clones, with about 86% found just once. Treatment given: some 20 received Ad26.COV2.S at low or high dose, single or two shots; about 5 received placebo; per-sample allocation not given. Vaccine and placebo recipients were sampled on day 63 after the first injection. Specimen: peripheral blood, collected in a trial of Ad26.COV2.S vaccine versus placebo. These receptors originate from a person aged 18-60 years who received the Ad26.COV2.S COVID-19 vaccine or a placebo.

This chain joins TRBV29-1 and TRBJ1-2; 7 bases map to TRBD1. CDR1 is SQVTM, CDR2 ANQGSEA, per germline. The CDR3 runs 13 residues. J gave up 4 bases and V 6 bases, and 8 bases lay outside the gene matches. CDR3 sequence: CSVGGTVPYGYTF. The CDR3 DNA reads as TGCAGCGTAGGCGGGACAGTCCCCTATGGCTACACCTTC.

This chain links TRBV2 with TRBJ2-6; D unresolved. Trimming removed 2 bases at V and 0 bases at J, with 8 bases between. Germline V gene data show CDR1 as SNHLY and CDR2 as FYNNEI. The CDR3 consists of 16 residues. CDR3 bases: TGTGCCAGCAGTGAACAGCCCTCCTCTGGGGCCAACGTCCTGACTTTC. It is translated as CASSEQPSSGANVLTF.

The V and J genes are TRBV18 and TRBJ2-2; D may be TRBD1 (6 bases). The CDR3 is 17 residues long. Germline V gene data show CDR1 as KGHSH and CDR2 as LQKENI. V lost 8 bases and J 7 bases, leaving 26 bases between the germline ends. CDR3 amino acids: CASLSRQDGTAGGELFF. For the CDR3, the DNA is TGTGCCAGCCTAAGCAGACAGGACGGAACCGCGGGCGGGGAGCTGTTTTTT. Using reference TRBV18 and TRBJ2-2 for the parts outside the CDR3, the full variable domain is NAGVMQNPRHLVRRRGQEARLRCSPMKGHSHVYWYRQLPEEGLKFMVYLQKENIIDESGMPKERFSAEFPKEGPSILRIQQVVRGDSAAYFCASLSRQDGTAGGELFFGEGSRLTVL.

The rearrangement uses TRBV27 and TRBJ2-7; 9 nucleotides agree with TRBD1. This CDR3 spans 17 amino acids. From germline, CDR1 is MNHEY and CDR2 SMNVEV (reference sequence). V was clipped by 5 bases and J by 1 base; unmatched bases: 12. The CDR3 DNA sequence: TGTGCCAGCAGTCGTAGGGGGGGACAGGGCTTTTCCTACGAGCAGTACTTC. This translates into CASSRRGGQGFSYEQYF.

The chain carries TRBV19 and TRBJ1-1; D is perhaps TRBD1 (6 bases). This CDR3 spans 16 amino acids. The germline V gene encodes CDR1 LNHDA and CDR2 SQIVND (reference sequence). V lost 0 bases and J 10 bases, leaving 21 bases between the germline ends. The CDR3 region has the DNA TGTGCCAGTAGTATAGATCCCCAGGGGCAGAGGTTGAGAGCTTTCTTT. Translating gives CASSIDPQGQRLRAFF.

V gene TRBV4-3 combines with J gene TRBJ1-1, with D possibly TRBD1 on 5 matching bases. The CDR3 loop spans 14 amino acids. V lost 1 base to trimming and J lost 5 bases, with 11 bases between them. Germline V gene lookup returns CDR1 LGHNA and CDR2 YSLEER. CDR3 in DNA: TGCGCCAGCAGCCAAGCGTCCCGGGGGACTGAAGCTTTCTTT. Translating it yields CASSQASRGTEAFF.

The chain combines TRBV15 with TRBJ1-3; D is unresolved. V lost 0 bases and J lost 0, with 12 bases in between. Germline V gene lookup returns CDR1 LNHNV and CDR2 YYDKDF (reference sequence). CDR3 length: 17 amino acids. CDR3 protein: CATSRDRSGNSGNTIYF. In DNA form, the CDR3 reads TGTGCCACCAGCAGAGATCGGTCCGGAAACTCTGGAAACACCATATATTTT.

The chain has TRBV28 and TRBJ1-2; D gene unclear. V shed 2 bases and J shed 2 bases, with 6 bases lying between them. This CDR3 has 13 residues. Germline V lookup: CDR1 MDHEN, CDR2 SYDVKM. In DNA, the CDR3 is TGTGCCAGCAGTTTAACGGAAAACTATGGCTACACCTTC. This gives the protein CASSLTENYGYTF.

CDR3 sequence (DNA): TGTGCCAGCAGCGGCCGGGACGATGCTAATGAAAAACTGTTTTTT. Translating it yields CASSGRDDANEKLFF. The chain carries TRBV7-9 and TRBJ1-4; weak D call: TRBD1 (5 bases). The ends were cut back, 5 bases at V and 3 bases at J, with 13 bases in the middle. Germline V gene sequence: CDR1 SEHNR, CDR2 FQNEAQ (reference sequence). The CDR3 has 15 amino acids.

The chain employs TRBV2 and TRBJ1-1; weak D call: TRBD1 (5 bases). In germline, CDR1 is SNHLY, CDR2 FYNNEI. The V and J ends lost 7 bases and 0 bases respectively, with 15 bases between them. The CDR3 runs to 15 residues. CDR3 bases: TGTGCCAGCATAGGCGGTGGGGGGATGAACACTGAAGCTTTCTTT. Amino acid sequence: CASIGGGGMNTEAFF.

J is TRBJ2-5 and V is TRBV7-2; D possibly corresponds to TRBD1 (5 bases). The CDR3 totals 14 residues. V gave up 4 bases and J gave up 5 bases, with 14 bases separating them. Germline V gene lookup returns CDR1 SGHTA and CDR2 FQGNSA. In nucleotides, the CDR3 is TGTGCCAGCAGCTCAGCAGGGATTTTGGAGACCCAGTACTTC. Amino acid sequence: CASSSAGILETQYF.

The chain combines TRBV10-3 with TRBJ2-1; no reliable D call. The CDR3 has 12 residues. V lost 8 bases to trimming and J lost 5 bases, with 10 bases between them. CDR1 and CDR2 from the germline V gene are ENHRY and SYGVKD. The CDR3 is CAIRYKDNEQFF. The CDR3 DNA follows: TGTGCCATCCGGTATAAGGACAATGAGCAGTTCTTC.

The chain joins TRBV12-5 to TRBJ1-1, with a weak D call TRBD1 (6 bases). The CDR3 runs 16 residues. The V end was cut by 1 base, the J end by 0 bases, with 12 bases between. The germline V gene has CDR1 LGHNT and CDR2 FRNRAP. CDR3 sequence: CASGLAPTGMNTEAFF. The CDR3 nucleotides are TGTGCTAGTGGTTTGGCTCCAACAGGGATGAACACTGAAGCTTTCTTT.

This clone has only a few counts. The chain combines TRBV30 with TRBJ1-3; D ambiguous. CDR1 is GTSNPN and CDR2 is SVGIG in the germline V gene (reference sequence). The CDR3 length is 14 residues. With 2 bases removed from V and 4 bases from J, the gap between germline ends came to 12 bases. CDR3 sequence (DNA): TGTGCCTGGAGTCGAACCCAAGGGGGAAACACCATATATTTT. It translates to CAWSRTQGGNTIYF.

This chain connects TRBV4-2 to TRBJ1-4, with 7 bases that match TRBD1. Germline CDR1 and CDR2: LGHNA and YNFKEQ. Unmatched junction bases numbered 22, after V lost 4 bases and J lost 2 bases. The CDR3 runs to 21 residues. The CDR3 DNA follows: TGTGCCAGCAGCCCCTGGGCACGGAGGGGGCCTGAAACCCCCACTAATGAAAAACTGTTTTTT. Residues: CASSPWARRGPETPTNEKLFF.

This chain connects TRBV5-5 to TRBJ2-7, with D possibly being TRBD1 (5 bases). Germline V gene lookup returns CDR1 SGHKS and CDR2 YYEKEE (reference sequence). With 4 bases removed from V and 2 bases from J, the gap between germline ends came to 13 bases. The CDR3 covers 14 residues. Here the CDR3 DNA reads TGTGCCAGCAGCCCTACAGGTAACCCCTACGAGCAGTACTTC. It yields the protein CASSPTGNPYEQYF.

The V and J genes are TRBV28 and TRBJ2-5; D is unclear. This CDR3 is built from 12 residues. Germline-derived CDR1 and CDR2 are MDHEN and SYDVKM. V was trimmed by 1 base and J by 0 bases, leaving 0 bases between them. The CDR3: CASSLYQETQYF. The CDR3, as DNA: TGTGCCAGCAGTTTATACCAAGAGACCCAGTACTTC. Full variable domain (missing parts from reference TRBV28 and TRBJ2-5): DVKVTQSSRYLVKRTGEKVFLECVQDMDHENMFWYRQDPGLGLRLIYFSYDVKMKEKGDIPEGYSVSREKKERFSLILESASTNQTSMYLCASSLYQETQYFGPGTRLLVL.

This rearrangement joins TRBV6-6 to TRBJ2-7; 11 nucleotides align to TRBD1. Germline trimming cut 6 bases from V and 3 bases from J; bases unmatched to any gene: 7. The CDR3 loop spans 15 amino acids. In germline, CDR1 is MNHNY, CDR2 SVGAGI (reference sequence). CDR3 bases: TGTGCCAGCAGCGGACCCGGGACAGGGGGCTACGAGCAGTACTTC. Protein: CASSGPGTGGYEQYF.

V is TRBV7-2 and J is TRBJ2-2; D gene uncertain. Trimming stripped 1 base from V and 7 bases from J, with 16 bases between. Germline V gene lookup returns CDR1 SGHTA and CDR2 FQGNSA. This CDR3 has 16 residues. The CDR3 reads CASSLGAGTASGELFF. The CDR3 DNA follows: TGTGCCAGCAGCTTAGGGGCAGGAACGGCGAGCGGGGAGCTGTTTTTT.

The chain joins TRBV6-6 to TRBJ2-7; D is ambiguous. Germline V lookup: CDR1 MNHNY, CDR2 SVGAGI (reference sequence). The length of the CDR3 is 14 residues. V gave up 2 bases and J gave up 4 bases, with 12 bases separating them. The CDR3 sequence is CASSYAPDPYEQYF. The CDR3 DNA sequence: TGTGCCAGCAGTTACGCCCCGGACCCTTACGAGCAGTACTTC.

V gene TRBV7-2 combines with J gene TRBJ1-2; D is perhaps TRBD1 (5 bases). Germline CDR1 SGHTA, CDR2 FQGNSA. This CDR3 region has 13 residues. Trimming took 1 base from V and 4 from J, leaving 7 bases between them. In DNA form, the CDR3 reads TGTGCCAGCAGCTTAGGGGGGTCCTATGGCTACACCTTC. Protein: CASSLGGSYGYTF. Full variable domain (rest looked up from reference TRBV7-2 and TRBJ1-2): GAGVSQSPSNKVTEKGKDVELRCDPISGHTALYWYRQSLGQGLEFLIYFQGNSAPDKSGLPSDRFSAERTGGSVSTLTIQRTQQEDSAVYLCASSLGGSYGYTFGSGTRLTVV.

The chain employs TRBV9 and TRBJ2-1; possibly TRBD2 for D (7 bases). V lost 3 bases and J lost 7, with 11 bases in between. The germline CDR1 and CDR2 sequences are SGDLS and YYNGEE. This CDR3 is built from 13 residues. The CDR3 loop reads CASSAGGQNEQFF. The CDR3 nucleotides read TGTGCCAGCAGCGCCGGGGGGCAAAATGAGCAGTTCTTC.

The CDR3: CASSLLRGSSYEQYF. For the CDR3, the DNA is TGTGCCAGCAGCTTATTGAGGGGTAGCTCCTACGAGCAGTACTTC. J is TRBJ2-7 and V is TRBV13, with D possibly called TRBD1 or TRBD2 (5 bases each). The CDR3 loop spans 15 amino acids. CDR1 PRHDT and CDR2 FYEKMQ come from the germline V gene (reference sequence). V lost 2 bases and J 0 bases, leaving 11 bases between the germline ends.

V usage is TRBV9 and J usage is TRBJ2-1; weak D call: TRBD1 (6 bases). The CDR3 is 14 residues long. In germline, CDR1 is SGDLS, CDR2 YYNGEE. The V end was cut by 7 bases, the J end by 7 bases, with 18 bases between. The CDR3 protein is CASGPGAGTNEQFF. DNA of the CDR3: TGTGCCAGCGGCCCAGGGGCAGGGACAAATGAGCAGTTCTTC.

The chain is built from TRBV5-1 and TRBJ1-1; the match to TRBD1 covers 7 bases. This CDR3 is 13 amino acids long. The junction had 4 bases not matched to a gene; V was cut back by 0 bases and J by 8 bases. Germline-derived CDR1 and CDR2 are SGHRS and YFSETQ. The CDR3 DNA follows: TGCGCCAGCAGCTTGGACAGGGGCGGGGAAGCTTTCTTT. Its protein product is CASSLDRGGEAFF.

The chain employs TRBV6-6 and TRBJ2-5; D unclear. The CDR3 is 10 residues long. Between the trimmed V and J ends, which lost 7 bases and 4 bases, there was a span of 4 bases. The V gene's germline CDR1 is MNHNY and CDR2 SVGAGI (reference sequence). The CDR3 sequence is CASIGETQYF. The CDR3 region has the DNA TGTGCCAGCATAGGAGAGACCCAGTACTTC.

The chain joins TRBV7-2 to TRBJ2-1, with 9 bases that match TRBD1. The CDR3 spans 15 residues. Germline V lookup: CDR1 SGHTA, CDR2 FQGNSA. The junction had 4 bases not matched to a gene; V was cut back by 3 bases and J by 4 bases. The DNA of the CDR3 is TGTGCCAGCAGCTTGACCGGGACAGGGTACAATGAGCAGTTCTTC. Translation: CASSLTGTGYNEQFF.